This T cell receptor (beta chain) was recovered during a study of identical twins. Overall study findings and caveats: Carriage of fewer insertions was seen in abundant cord blood beta clonotypes, whereas memory repertoires showed none. Compared with models, monozygotic twins showed more out-of-frame TCR alpha sharing.

This clonotype came up many times. Its antigen is still unknown. The germline V and J ends were trimmed by 3 bases and 1 base, with 6 bases remaining between them. The CDR3 extends over 14 amino acids. From the 5' RACE reads, TCRdb called clonotypes with MiXCR, one entry per CDR3 protein. Of around 280,000 distinct CDR3 sequences listed, 6.5% to 9.5% are singletons. These same data were also listed under a study on yellow fever vaccine responses in identical twins. Per that study: Vaccine T cell responses of twins reportedly seemed partly convergent and partly personalized.

The receptor's source is a young woman in good health. The sequencing sample was made of memory (CD45RO+) T cells sorted from blood. This chain uses TRBV12-3 or TRBV12-4 with TRBJ1-4; D gene unclear. The CDR3 loop reads CASSLRVTNEKLFF. CDR3 DNA sequence: TGTGCCAGCAGTTTGCGAGTAACTAATGAAAAACTGTTTTTT.